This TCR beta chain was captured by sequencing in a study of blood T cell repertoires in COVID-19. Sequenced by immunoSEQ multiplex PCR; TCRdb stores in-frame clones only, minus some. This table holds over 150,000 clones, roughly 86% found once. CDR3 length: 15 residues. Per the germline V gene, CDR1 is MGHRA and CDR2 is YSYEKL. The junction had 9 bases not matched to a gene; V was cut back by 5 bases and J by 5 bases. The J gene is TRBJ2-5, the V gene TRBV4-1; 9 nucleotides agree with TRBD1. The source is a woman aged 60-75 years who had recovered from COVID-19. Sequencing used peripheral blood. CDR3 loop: CASSSGTGTWETQYF. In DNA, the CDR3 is TGCGCCAGCAGCTCCGGGACAGGGACGTGGGAGACCCAGTACTTC.